The clone carrying this TCR beta chain was seen a few times. The antigen remains unidentified. The data belong to a study of STAT5B mutations in CD4+ large granular lymphocyte leukemia. Study-level findings and limits: Without putative leukemic clones, patient CD4-sorted repertoires remained more clonal than healthy CD4+ repertoires. TRBV06-family usage was enriched in top patient clones (8/27) versus controls (2/35). No patients shared main leukemic clonotypes, though roughly 27% appeared at low frequency elsewhere.

Measured with immunoSEQ multiplex PCR; TCRdb has only the in-frame clones, and not every one. Of over 25,000 clones in the sample, over 80% are singletons; the top ten hold about 4.6%. Per the germline V gene, CDR1 is MNHNS and CDR2 is SASEGT. The length of the CDR3 is 13 residues. Between the trimmed V and J ends, which lost 11 bases and 8 bases, there was a span of 20 bases. The receptor's source is a human donor in good health. The V gene is TRBV6-1, the J gene TRBJ2-3, with D possibly matching TRBD2 (6 bases). The sequencing sample was made of CD4+ T cells from blood buffy coats. The CDR3 sequence: CAGGWLVQSTQYF. The CDR3 bases are TGTGCCGGGGGGTGGCTCGTGCAGAGTACGCAGTATTTT.